The 26 T cell receptor beta chains reported below all come from one sample, sequenced in a study of radiotherapy plus CTLA-4 blockade in lung cancer (dated by TCRdb to the late 2010s). To prepare the library, the immunoSEQ multiplex PCR assay was applied. TCRdb stores this immuneACCESS table with in-frame sequences only. Part of the clones is absent; in the studies checked, under half of the shortfall reflects unresolved V genes, and no reason is known for the rest. This sample comprises more than 95,000 clones, 60% to 75% of them detected only once. The ten largest account for 2.8% of the sample. The starting material was peripheral blood, obtained from a patient treated with radiotherapy plus ipilimumab. These receptors came from a human donor with non-small cell lung cancer who had a partial response to radiotherapy plus ipilimumab. Some clones in this sample may be carry-over from other donors' samples.

This rearrangement joins TRBV2 to TRBJ1-5, with D uncertain. Trimming left V 6 bases short and J 11 bases short, with 14 bases between. The germline gives CDR1 SNHLY, CDR2 FYNNEI. The CDR3 spans 12 residues. The DNA of the CDR3 is TGTGCCAGCAGCGCAGACCAGAGCGCCCAGCATTTT. Amino acids: CASSADQSAQHF. The variable domain in full, with the rest retrieved from reference TRBV2 and TRBJ1-5, is EPEVTQTPSHQVTQMGQEVILRCVPISNHLYFYWYRQILGQKVEFLVSFYNNEISEKSEIFDDQFSVERPDGSNFTLKIRSTKLEDSAMYFCASSADQSAQHFGDGTRLSIL.

This chain connects TRBV27 to TRBJ2-3; TRBD2 matches at 16 bases. The CDR3 loop spans 20 amino acids. Unmatched junction bases numbered 13, after V lost 5 bases and J lost 2 bases. Germline V lookup: CDR1 MNHEY, CDR2 SMNVEV (reference sequence). The CDR3 protein is CASSPSPGTSGRADTDTQYF. The CDR3 DNA follows: TGTGCCAGCAGTCCCTCACCCGGGACTAGCGGGAGGGCGGACACAGATACGCAGTATTTT.

This rearrangement joins TRBV5-5 to TRBJ2-3, with 9 nucleotides matching TRBD1. Trimming took 3 bases from V and 3 from J; bases not matched to a gene: 8. The CDR3 totals 16 residues. The germline CDR1 and CDR2 sequences are SGHKS and YYEKEE (reference sequence). The CDR3 loop is CASSSLSGTGTDTQYF. CDR3 DNA: TGTGCCAGCAGCTCCTTGTCTGGGACAGGGACAGATACGCAGTATTTT. The variable domain in full, with the rest retrieved from reference TRBV5-5 and TRBJ2-3, is DAGVTQSPTHLIKTRGQQVTLRCSPISGHKSVSWYQQVLGQGPQFIFQYYEKEERGRGNFPDRFSARQFPNYSSELNVNALLLGDSALYLCASSSLSGTGTDTQYFGPGTRLTVL.

This chain connects TRBV7-2 to TRBJ2-3; 14 bases agree with TRBD2. Unmatched junction bases numbered 5, after V lost 6 bases and J lost 6 bases. CDR1 is SGHTA, CDR2 FQGNSA, per germline. CDR3 length: 15 residues. The CDR3 region is CASRRLAGGPDTQYF. CDR3 nucleotides: TGTGCCAGCAGACGACTAGCGGGGGGGCCGGATACGCAGTATTTT.

The table lists this clone with a count of one. This rearrangement joins TRBV11-3 to TRBJ2-5, with D possibly matching TRBD1 (5 bases). CDR3 length: 15 amino acids. CDR1 and CDR2 (germline): SGHNT, YENEEA. V was cut by 3 bases and J by 2 bases, with 13 bases left in between. This CDR3 reads CASSFGFRAQETQYF. CDR3 DNA sequence: TGTGCCAGCAGCTTTGGTTTCAGGGCGCAAGAGACCCAGTACTTC.

This clone was seen more than once but under ten times. This chain uses TRBV6-5 with TRBJ2-7; the D is unclear. Trimming pared 5 bases from V and 3 bases from J, leaving 17 bases between. The V gene's germline CDR1 is MNHEY and CDR2 SVGAGI. The CDR3 runs 15 residues. This CDR3 is CASSKYMIGLYEQYF. The CDR3 DNA follows: TGTGCCAGCAGTAAATACATGATTGGTCTCTACGAGCAGTACTTC.

This clone was seen more than once but under ten times. The chain employs TRBV6-5 and TRBJ2-7, with D possibly being TRBD2 (5 bases). CDR1 MNHEY and CDR2 SVGAGI come from the germline V gene. V lost 0 bases to trimming and J lost 2 bases, with 8 bases between them. The CDR3 totals 14 residues. The CDR3 loop is CASSYSADTYEQYF. The CDR3 DNA reads as TGTGCCAGCAGTTACTCAGCGGATACCTACGAGCAGTACTTC.

This clone has more than one count but fewer than ten. This chain connects TRBV5-8 to TRBJ2-7; 8 bases agree with TRBD1. The CDR3 loop spans 16 amino acids. The V gene end was trimmed by 1 base and the J gene end by 2 bases; junction bases not matched to a gene: 8. Looked up from germline, CDR1 is SGHTS and CDR2 is YDEGEE. The CDR3 loop reads CASSLWFGDRTYEQYF. The DNA for the CDR3 is TGTGCCAGCAGCTTGTGGTTCGGGGACAGGACCTACGAGCAGTACTTC. The variable domain in full, completed from reference TRBV5-8 and TRBJ2-7, reads EAGVTQSPTHLIKTRGQQATLRCSPISGHTSVYWYQQALGLGLQFLLWYDEGEERNRGNFPPRFSGRQFPNYSSELNVNALELEDSALYLCASSLWFGDRTYEQYFGPGTRLTVT.

The genes are TRBV7-9 and TRBJ2-7, with no clear D. The CDR3 runs to 12 residues. Germline V gene sequence: CDR1 SEHNR, CDR2 FQNEAQ (reference sequence). Trimming took off 3 bases at V and 5 bases at J, with 8 bases between the two ends. The CDR3 DNA is TGTGCCAGCAGCTTCCAGATCCACGAGCAGTACTTC. Its protein is CASSFQIHEQYF.

J is TRBJ2-2 and V is TRBV18, with D hard to call. Trimming shortened V by 0 bases and J by 0 bases, and 11 bases separated the two germline ends. CDR3 size: 17 residues. In germline, CDR1 is KGHSH, CDR2 LQKENI. Written as DNA, the CDR3 is TGTGCCAGCTCACCACCTCGCGCAGGATCGAACACCGGGGAGCTGTTTTTT. This sequence encodes CASSPPRAGSNTGELFF.

CDR3 bases: TGTGCCAGCAGGGGGGGGGCAGGGCCTAACAATCAGCCCCAGCATTTT. It specifies CASRGGAGPNNQPQHF. The rearrangement links TRBV2 to TRBJ1-5, with D perhaps TRBD1 (6 bases). Germline CDR1 and CDR2: SNHLY and FYNNEI. The ends were cut back, 6 bases at V and 3 bases at J, with 18 bases in the middle. The CDR3 runs 16 residues.

Worth noting for this clone: A read error may account for a junction end that differs from germline. The gene calls are TRBV9 and TRBJ2-1; a possible D gene is TRBD2 (6 bases). This CDR3 contains 15 residues. The germline CDR1 and CDR2 sequences are SGDLS and YYNGEE. CDR3 in DNA: TGTGCCGGCAGCGTAACCGGGAGCTCCTACAATGAGCAGTTCTTC. As protein: CAGSVTGSSYNEQFF.

This clone was seen only once. V and J are TRBV13 and TRBJ2-3, with 12 bases aligning to TRBD2. Germline V CDR1 and CDR2: PRHDT, FYEKMQ (reference sequence). V lost 5 bases, J lost 8 bases, and 5 bases stayed unmatched. The CDR3 totals 14 residues. CDR3 loop: CASSPPGLAGTQYF. DNA for the CDR3: TGTGCCAGCAGCCCACCGGGACTAGCGGGTACGCAGTATTTT.

The CDR3 region has the DNA TGCAGCGTATACGACCTCGGACGGGAGAACACCGGGGAGCTGTTTTTT. It codes for CSVYDLGRENTGELFF. The chain carries TRBV29-1 and TRBJ2-2, with D possibly matching TRBD2 (5 bases). Germline-derived CDR1 and CDR2 are SQVTM and ANQGSEA. CDR3 length: 16 amino acids. V gave up 6 bases and J gave up 1 base, with 18 bases separating them.

The rearrangement uses TRBV5-4 and TRBJ2-1; possible D gene TRBD1, 5 bases. CDR3 length: 14 residues. V shed 7 bases and J shed 2 bases, with 13 bases lying between them. CDR1 is SGHNT, CDR2 YYREEE, per germline (reference sequence). The chain's CDR3 is CASGDSNPYNEQFF. CDR3 DNA sequence: TGTGCCAGCGGCGACAGTAACCCCTACAATGAGCAGTTCTTC.

The rearrangement joins TRBV11-3 to TRBJ2-3; 7 nucleotides agree with TRBD1. The CDR3 totals 15 residues. CDR1 SGHNT and CDR2 YENEEA come from the germline V gene. J lost 0 bases, V lost 5 bases, and 5 bases had no gene match. CDR3 region: CASSLRQGSTDTQYF. The CDR3 nucleotides read TGTGCCAGCAGCCTCAGACAGGGTAGCACAGATACGCAGTATTTT.

This clone was seen a handful of times. The V call is TRBV28, the J call TRBJ1-1; the D gene is possibly TRBD1 (5 bases). The length of the CDR3 is 14 residues. Germline CDR1 MDHEN, CDR2 SYDVKM. The V gene lost 3 bases and the J gene lost 3 bases, with 11 bases spanning the gap. The CDR3 protein is CASSFYGGDTEAFF. For the CDR3, the DNA is TGTGCCAGCAGTTTTTATGGAGGGGACACTGAAGCTTTCTTT.

V and J are TRBV7-9 and TRBJ2-2; 7 bases match TRBD2. This CDR3 is built from 15 residues. With V trimmed by 1 base and J by 4 bases, 3 bases remained unmatched. Germline CDR1 and CDR2: SEHNR and FQNEAQ (reference sequence). CDR3 protein: CASSLGLAFTGELFF. The CDR3 coding sequence is TGTGCCAGCAGCTTAGGACTAGCTTTCACCGGGGAGCTGTTTTTT.

The rearrangement uses TRBV2 and TRBJ2-7; the match to TRBD1 covers 7 bases. The CDR3 has 15 residues. Germline V gene sequence: CDR1 SNHLY, CDR2 FYNNEI. V shed 6 bases and J 3 bases; nucleotides not matched to a gene: 11. CDR3 bases: TGTGCCAGCAGCCTGACAGGGCCGGTAGGCTACGAGCAGTACTTC. The encoded protein is CASSLTGPVGYEQYF.

The gene calls are TRBV9 and TRBJ2-1; 8 nucleotides match TRBD2. V dropped 6 bases and J dropped 5; count of bases not matched to a gene: 7. Germline values: CDR1 SGDLS, CDR2 YYNGEE. This CDR3 contains 14 residues. The CDR3 region is CASTTSGLNNEQFF. CDR3 coding DNA: TGTGCCAGCACTACTAGCGGACTAAACAATGAGCAGTTCTTC.

As to this clone: A read error may account for a junction end that differs from germline. In nucleotides, the CDR3 is TGTGCCGGCAGCTTAGCGGCAGGGTCTCAGCCCCAGCATTTT. Protein product: CAGSLAAGSQPQHF. The chain combines TRBV7-6 with TRBJ1-5, with a weak D call TRBD1 (5 bases). The CDR3 contains 14 residues. CDR1 is SGHVS, CDR2 FNYEAQ, per germline.

The chain uses TRBV11-3 and TRBJ1-3, with D uncertain. V lost 5 bases and J 0 bases, leaving 11 bases between the germline ends. The CDR3 has 15 amino acids. Looked up from germline, CDR1 is SGHNT and CDR2 is YENEEA. CDR3 in DNA: TGTGCCAGCAGCCCTGGAGGCTCCTCTGGAAACACCATATATTTT. Protein sequence: CASSPGGSSGNTIYF.

This clone occurred once. The chain combines TRBV5-6 with TRBJ1-1, with D uncertain. The CDR3 spans 13 residues. The V gene lost 5 bases and the J gene lost 2 bases, with 10 bases spanning the gap. Germline V gives CDR1 SGHDT, CDR2 YYEEEE. This CDR3 reads CASRNTLNTEAFF. The CDR3 bases are TGTGCCAGCAGGAATACCCTAAACACTGAAGCTTTCTTT.

The chain recombines TRBV30 with TRBJ1-5; TRBD1 is a possible D gene (6 bases). This CDR3 has 18 residues. Germline V gene data show CDR1 as GTSNPN and CDR2 as SVGIG (reference sequence). V lost 7 bases to trimming and J lost 1 base, with 26 bases between them. The CDR3 sequence: CAFSGGRRFGQSNQPQHF. Here the CDR3 DNA reads TGTGCCTTCTCTGGGGGAAGGCGATTTGGACAGAGCAATCAGCCCCAGCATTTT.

The rearrangement joins TRBV6-1 to TRBJ1-5; 7 nucleotides line up with TRBD1. J was trimmed by 5 bases and V by 7 bases; bases with no gene match: 11. Germline V gives CDR1 MNHNS, CDR2 SASEGT. The CDR3 contains 15 residues. CDR3 nucleotide sequence: TGTGCCAGCACCCTAGAGGGGGCTCTCGATCAGCCCCAGCATTTT. Protein product: CASTLEGALDQPQHF.

J is TRBJ2-2 and V is TRBV7-9, with a possible D match to TRBD2 (6 bases). The CDR3 sequence is 15 residues long. V lost 4 bases and J 4 bases, leaving 13 bases between the germline ends. CDR1 is SEHNR, CDR2 FQNEAQ, per germline (reference sequence). The DNA of the CDR3 is TGTGCCAGCAGCTCGGACTACGTACCCACCGGGGAGCTGTTTTTT. This translates into CASSSDYVPTGELFF.